This T cell receptor beta chain was sequenced in a study of shared T cell receptors in the human thymus. Sequenced by immunoSEQ multiplex PCR; TCRdb stores in-frame clones only, minus some. The data show hundreds of thousands of clones, around nine tenths seen once. The germline V gene encodes CDR1 SGHTA and CDR2 FQGNSA. The CDR3 has 17 residues. V shed 1 base and J shed 4 bases, with 19 bases lying between them. These data were also reused for a study on human thymus T cells.

This TCR derives from a boy under two years old with a congenital heart defect. The chain recombines TRBV7-2 with TRBJ1-2, with a possible D match to TRBD1 (5 bases). Sequences were obtained from thymocytes. The CDR3 spells CASSLDSQEKGLYGYTF. DNA for the CDR3: TGTGCCAGCAGCTTAGATTCACAGGAGAAGGGGCTCTATGGCTACACCTTC.